Detailed here is one T cell receptor (beta chain). The target antigen is unknown. Germline loops: CDR1 SGHAT, CDR2 FQNNGV. The CDR3 is 13 residues long. Trimming removed 2 bases from V and 6 bases from J, with 7 bases in between. TCRdb redid the calling of the RT-PCR reads with MiXCR, one entry per CDR3 protein. The sample includes 550,000 to 650,000 distinct CDR3 sequences, approximately 10% of them seen just once. This sample is part of a study of response to subunit inactivated influenza vaccine. Study conclusions and caveats: The study's authors posited that every seasonal influenza vaccination enlists few new T cells.

The V call is TRBV11-2, the J call TRBJ2-2; D ambiguous. The receptor's source is a man aged 50 or older who received an inactivated influenza vaccine. The input for sequencing was PBMCs from blood, taken on the day of vaccination. The CDR3 sequence is CASSLSLAGELFF. The CDR3 bases are TGTGCCAGCAGCTTATCATTAGCCGGGGAGCTGTTTTTT.